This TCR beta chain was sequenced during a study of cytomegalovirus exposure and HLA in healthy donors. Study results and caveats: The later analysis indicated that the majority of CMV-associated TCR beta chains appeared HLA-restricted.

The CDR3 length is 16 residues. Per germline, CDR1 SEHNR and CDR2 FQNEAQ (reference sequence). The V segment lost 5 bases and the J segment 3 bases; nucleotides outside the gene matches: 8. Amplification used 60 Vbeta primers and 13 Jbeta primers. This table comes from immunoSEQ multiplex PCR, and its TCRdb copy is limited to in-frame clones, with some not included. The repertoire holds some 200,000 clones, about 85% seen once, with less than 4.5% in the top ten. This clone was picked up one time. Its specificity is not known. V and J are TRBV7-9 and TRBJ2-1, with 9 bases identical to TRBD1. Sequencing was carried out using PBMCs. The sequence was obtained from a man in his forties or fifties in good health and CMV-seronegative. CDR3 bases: TGTGCCAGCAGCCCGCGGACAGGGGAGAGCTACAATGAGCAGTTCTTC. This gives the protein CASSPRTGESYNEQFF.